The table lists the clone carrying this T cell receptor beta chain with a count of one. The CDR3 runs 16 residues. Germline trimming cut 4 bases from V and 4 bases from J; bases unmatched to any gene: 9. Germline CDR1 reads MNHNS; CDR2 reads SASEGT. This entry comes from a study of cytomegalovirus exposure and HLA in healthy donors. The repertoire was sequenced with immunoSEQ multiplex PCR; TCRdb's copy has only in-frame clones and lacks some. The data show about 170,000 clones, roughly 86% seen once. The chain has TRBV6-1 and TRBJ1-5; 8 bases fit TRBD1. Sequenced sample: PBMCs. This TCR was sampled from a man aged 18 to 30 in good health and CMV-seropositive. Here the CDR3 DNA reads TGTGCCAGCAGTGCCAGGACAGGGAGAATGAATCAGCCCCAGCATTTT. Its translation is CASSARTGRMNQPQHF.